Described below is a single TCR beta chain sequence and its context. Per germline, CDR1 MRHNA and CDR2 SNTAGT. There are 18 residues in the CDR3. V lost 4 bases to trimming and J lost 2 bases; unmatched junction nucleotides: 13. The data were taken from a study of CD8 T cells in Susac syndrome. The RNA input was about 0.5 to 1 ug, and it was reverse transcribed with random hexamers. Amplification of TCR beta CDR3 was carried out by immunoSEQ multiplex PCR, which covered 54 Vbeta and 13 Jbeta segments. A single record per CDR3 protein comes from TCRdb applying MiXCR to the immunoSEQ multiplex PCR reads. The table records 200,000 to 250,000 distinct CDR3 sequences, 92% of them present only once. Sequencing of TCR beta, carried out with a high-throughput approach, was applied to CD8+ and CD4+ T cells from the blood. In the multiple sclerosis control group, patients were treatment-naive and had stable or active relapsing-remitting disease. TEMRA cells were enriched by FACS, while CD8+ and CD4+ T cells were obtained through a negative isolation that was performed magnetically.

The chain carries TRBV6-4 and TRBJ2-1; 8 nucleotides agree with TRBD2. This sequence was found in a human donor with multiple sclerosis. Sequenced input: CD8+ T cells from PBMCs. CDR3 sequence (DNA): TGTGCCAGCAGTGTCACGATGGGGCGGGGGGCGGCCTACAATGAGCAGTTCTTC. This encodes CASSVTMGRGAAYNEQFF.